Each of the 22 T cell receptor beta chains below was sequenced from the same sample in a study of blood T cell repertoires in COVID-19. Clones were read by immunoSEQ multiplex PCR, and TCRdb kept only the in-frame ones, dropping some. The sample shows 300,000 to 350,000 clones, 75% to 90% of them seen only once. Sequencing used peripheral blood. Every receptor here comes from a man younger than 35 with active or convalescent COVID-19.

This clone showed up just a few times. The chain carries TRBV11-2 and TRBJ1-3, with 9 bases fitting TRBD1. This CDR3 comprises 15 residues. J gave up 1 base and V 3 bases, and 1 base lay outside the gene matches. The V gene's germline CDR1 is SGHAT and CDR2 FQNNGV. CDR3 residues: CASSFDRGSGNTIYF. The CDR3 DNA sequence: TGTGCCAGCAGCTTTGACAGGGGGTCTGGAAACACCATATATTTT.

The chain employs TRBV29-1 and TRBJ1-1, with unresolved D. The ends were cut back, 6 bases at V and 0 bases at J, with 8 bases in the middle. The germline gives CDR1 SQVTM, CDR2 ANQGSEA. The CDR3 totals 12 residues. CDR3 sequence: CSVSAMNTEAFF. The CDR3 DNA follows: TGCAGCGTATCTGCTATGAACACTGAAGCTTTCTTT.

V is TRBV28 and J is TRBJ1-1; D gene unclear. With 5 bases removed from V and 1 base from J, the gap between germline ends came to 14 bases. CDR1 and CDR2 from the germline V gene are MDHEN and SYDVKM. This CDR3 is built from 15 residues. The CDR3 region is CASSPPSRGNTEAFF. The CDR3 DNA is TGTGCCAGCAGTCCACCCAGCAGAGGGAACACTGAAGCTTTCTTT.

In nucleotides, the CDR3 is TGTGCCAGCAGTGCGGTAACACAGGGAGGCTACACCTTC. Translating it yields CASSAVTQGGYTF. The rearrangement joins TRBV2 to TRBJ1-2; a weak D match, TRBD1 (6 bases). This CDR3 has 13 amino acids. Germline lookup yields CDR1 SNHLY and CDR2 FYNNEI. V was pared by 4 bases and J by 8 bases, with 14 bases between.

The genes are TRBV12-5 and TRBJ1-1; D is unresolved. CDR3 size: 14 residues. Trimming removed 5 bases from V and 6 bases from J, with 16 bases in between. Germline V gene sequence: CDR1 LGHNT, CDR2 FRNRAP. CDR3 nucleotides: TGTGCTAGTGGTCTCAAAAGAGGAAAATCTGAAGCTTTCTTT. Protein sequence: CASGLKRGKSEAFF.

This clone showed up just once. The chain joins TRBV19 to TRBJ2-5; 7 nucleotides align to TRBD2. This CDR3 has 15 amino acids. Trimming at V came to 5 bases and at J to 2 bases, leaving 8 bases not matched to a gene. Looked up from germline, CDR1 is LNHDA and CDR2 is SQIVND (reference sequence). The CDR3, as DNA: TGTGCCAGTAGTTTTAGTGGGAGGGAGCAAGAGACCCAGTACTTC. Protein sequence: CASSFSGREQETQYF.

V usage is TRBV7-9 and J usage is TRBJ2-7; unclear D gene. The ends were cut back, 5 bases at V and 0 bases at J, with 5 bases in the middle. The germline CDR1 and CDR2 sequences are SEHNR and FQNEAQ (reference sequence). CDR3 length: 12 residues. CDR3 nucleotide sequence: TGTGCCAGCAGCACAGACTCCTACGAGCAGTACTTC. Encoded protein: CASSTDSYEQYF.

To note about this clone: Other DNA sequences in the same sample also yield this CDR3. This sequence joins TRBV24-1 and TRBJ2-5; weak D call: TRBD2 (6 bases). V was trimmed by 7 bases and J by 2 bases, leaving 10 bases between them. Germline V gene data show CDR1 as KGHDR and CDR2 as SFDVKD. The length of the CDR3 is 13 residues. The chain's CDR3 is CATRRGSQETQYF. The CDR3 DNA reads as TGTGCCACCAGGCGGGGTAGTCAAGAGACCCAGTACTTC.

Remarks on this clone: The junction shows a germline mismatch at one end, possibly a read error. The chain uses TRBV10-2 and TRBJ1-6; 8 bases line up with TRBD1. The CDR3 contains 16 residues. Per germline, CDR1 WSHSY and CDR2 SAAADI. CDR3 sequence reads: CASSELWTGFYSPLHF. As DNA, the CDR3 is TGCGCCAGCAGCGAGTTGTGGACAGGGTTTTATTCACCCCTCCACTTT.

The gene calls are TRBV5-1 and TRBJ2-3; 8 nucleotides align to TRBD1. Germline CDR1 and CDR2: SGHRS and YFSETQ. The CDR3 is made up of 15 amino acids. Unmatched junction bases numbered 3, after V lost 2 bases and J lost 1 base. CDR3 residues: CASSFLDRGTDTQYF. Here the CDR3 DNA reads TGCGCCAGCAGCTTTTTGGACAGGGGCACAGATACGCAGTATTTT.

The chain recombines TRBV11-2 with TRBJ1-1; 8 positions agree with TRBD1. This CDR3 comprises 12 residues. J lost 7 bases, V lost 6 bases, and 4 bases had no gene match. Germline V gene sequence: CDR1 SGHAT, CDR2 FQNNGV. The CDR3 sequence: CASRPGTGEAFF. In nucleotides, the CDR3 is TGTGCCAGCAGACCAGGGACAGGTGAAGCTTTCTTT.

V usage is TRBV12-3 or TRBV12-4 and J usage is TRBJ2-7; D might be TRBD1 (6 bases). V shed 6 bases and J shed 2 bases, with 11 bases lying between them. This CDR3 spans 13 amino acids. This CDR3 is CASRPGAAYEQYF. DNA for the CDR3: TGTGCCAGCAGGCCAGGGGCCGCCTACGAGCAGTACTTC.

This clone was detected only a few times. V gene TRBV27 combines with J gene TRBJ1-1; 8 nucleotides align to TRBD1. CDR3 length: 15 amino acids. V lost 1 base, J lost 5 bases, and 6 bases stayed unmatched. Germline CDR1 reads MNHEY; CDR2 reads SMNVEV (reference sequence). In DNA, the CDR3 is TGTGCCAGCAGTTTATATGGACAGGGTTTGACTGAAGCTTTCTTT. Residues: CASSLYGQGLTEAFF.

The CDR3 sequence: CAISESWSQGDYGYTF. CDR3 in DNA: TGTGCCATCAGTGAGTCGTGGTCACAGGGCGACTATGGCTACACCTTC. The chain combines TRBV10-3 with TRBJ1-2; TRBD1 might be the D (6 bases). This CDR3 spans 16 amino acids. Germline V CDR1 and CDR2: ENHRY, SYGVKD. V was cut by 0 bases and J by 3 bases, with 14 bases left in between.

This chain connects TRBV24-1 to TRBJ2-7; 11 nucleotides line up with TRBD2. The germline CDR1 and CDR2 sequences are KGHDR and SFDVKD. V was clipped by 4 bases and J by 6 bases; unmatched bases: 4. This CDR3 is built from 14 residues. CDR3 sequence: CATSEPGTSGEQYF. The CDR3, as DNA: TGTGCCACCAGTGAACCCGGGACTAGCGGCGAGCAGTACTTC.

V gene TRBV19 combines with J gene TRBJ2-7, with D possibly matching TRBD2 (7 bases). The V end was cut by 3 bases, the J end by 5 bases, with 14 bases between. The CDR3 runs 14 residues. CDR1 is LNHDA and CDR2 is SQIVND in the germline V gene (reference sequence). In DNA form, the CDR3 reads TGTGCCAGTAGTATCTCTCGGGGGGCCCACGAGCAGTACTTC. As protein: CASSISRGAHEQYF. The entire variable domain, with the rest obtained from reference TRBV19 and TRBJ2-7, is as follows: DGGITQSPKYLFRKEGQNVTLSCEQNLNHDAMYWYRQDPGQGLRLIYYSQIVNDFQKGDIAEGYSVSREKKESFPLTVTSAQKNPTAFYLCASSISRGAHEQYFGPGTRLTVT.

This clone was picked up many times. The gene calls are TRBV27 and TRBJ2-3; D unresolved. V was pared by 1 base and J by 4 bases, with 6 bases between. The CDR3 is 13 amino acids. Germline assignment: CDR1 MNHEY and CDR2 SMNVEV (reference sequence). The CDR3 sequence: CASSLYLSDTQYF. For the CDR3, the DNA is TGTGCCAGCAGTTTATATCTGTCAGATACGCAGTATTTT.

The chain uses TRBV9 and TRBJ2-7; 8 bases align to TRBD1. The CDR3 runs 15 residues. Germline V gene data show CDR1 as SGDLS and CDR2 as YYNGEE. The V segment lost 0 bases and the J segment 5 bases; nucleotides outside the gene matches: 7. CDR3 nucleotide sequence: TGTGCCAGCAGCGTAGCTGCGTCAGGGGGCGACGAGCAGTACTTC. Protein sequence: CASSVAASGGDEQYF.

V gene TRBV28 combines with J gene TRBJ1-2; the D gene is possibly TRBD1 (5 bases). The CDR3 has 14 residues. CDR1 and CDR2 (germline): MDHEN, SYDVKM. V lost 3 bases and J 8 bases, leaving 16 bases between the germline ends. The CDR3 bases are TGTGCCAGCAGTTTTGGTCAGGGAAGTTACGGCTACACCTTC. The encoded protein is CASSFGQGSYGYTF.

The chain has TRBV5-1 and TRBJ1-5; the match to TRBD1 covers 8 bases. The ends lost 0 bases at V and 0 bases at J; junction bases unmatched: 8. The CDR3 is made up of 18 amino acids. The germline V gene encodes CDR1 SGHRS and CDR2 YFSETQ. The CDR3 bases are TGCGCCAGCAGCTTGGTTGACAGGGGCTACAATAGCAATCAGCCCCAGCATTTT. It specifies CASSLVDRGYNSNQPQHF.

The chain is built from TRBV7-9 and TRBJ2-1; TRBD1 matches 10 bases. Losses at the gene ends were 5 bases for V and 0 bases for J; bases not matched to a gene: 10. CDR1 is SEHNR and CDR2 is FQNEAQ in the germline V gene (reference sequence). There are 18 residues in the CDR3. CDR3 nucleotide sequence: TGTGCCAGCAGCCCGAGGGACAGGGGCTTAAGCTCCTACAATGAGCAGTTCTTC. The encoded protein is CASSPRDRGLSSYNEQFF.

V is TRBV27 and J is TRBJ2-7; 11 bases line up with TRBD2. From germline, CDR1 is MNHEY and CDR2 SMNVEV (reference sequence). The CDR3 is 15 amino acids. V lost 4 bases, J lost 0 bases, and 2 bases stayed unmatched. The CDR3 nucleotides read TGTGCCAGCAGTTCCGGGACTAGCGGCTCCTACGAGCAGTACTTC. It is translated as CASSSGTSGSYEQYF.